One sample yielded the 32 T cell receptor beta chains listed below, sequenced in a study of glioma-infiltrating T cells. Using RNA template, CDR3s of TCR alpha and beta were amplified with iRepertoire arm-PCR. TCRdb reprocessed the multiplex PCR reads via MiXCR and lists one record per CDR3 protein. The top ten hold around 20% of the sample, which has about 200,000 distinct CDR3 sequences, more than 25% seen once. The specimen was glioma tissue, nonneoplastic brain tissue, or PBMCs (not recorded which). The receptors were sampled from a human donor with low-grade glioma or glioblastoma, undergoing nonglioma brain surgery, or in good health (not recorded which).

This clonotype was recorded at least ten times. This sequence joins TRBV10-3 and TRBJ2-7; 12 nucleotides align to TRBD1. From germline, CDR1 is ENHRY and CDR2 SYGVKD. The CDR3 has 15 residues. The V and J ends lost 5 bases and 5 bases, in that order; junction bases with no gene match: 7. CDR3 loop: CAISSGTGGENEQYF. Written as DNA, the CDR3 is TGTGCCATCAGTTCCGGGACAGGGGGCGAGAACGAGCAGTACTTC.

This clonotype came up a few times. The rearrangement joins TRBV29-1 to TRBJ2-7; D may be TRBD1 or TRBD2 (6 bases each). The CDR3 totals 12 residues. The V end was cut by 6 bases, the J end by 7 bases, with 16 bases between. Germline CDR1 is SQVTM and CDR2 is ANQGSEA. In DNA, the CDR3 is TGCAGCGTGGGGGGCTCGGGGTTGGAGCAGTACTTC. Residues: CSVGGSGLEQYF.

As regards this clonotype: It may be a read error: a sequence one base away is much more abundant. CDR3 protein: CVTSRDYATDTQYF. The DNA of the CDR3 is TGTGTCACCAGCAGAGATTATGCAACAGATACGCAGTATTTT. This chain links TRBV15 with TRBJ2-3; D is uncertain. This CDR3 region has 14 residues. Germline V gene sequence: CDR1 LNHNV, CDR2 YYDKDF (reference sequence).

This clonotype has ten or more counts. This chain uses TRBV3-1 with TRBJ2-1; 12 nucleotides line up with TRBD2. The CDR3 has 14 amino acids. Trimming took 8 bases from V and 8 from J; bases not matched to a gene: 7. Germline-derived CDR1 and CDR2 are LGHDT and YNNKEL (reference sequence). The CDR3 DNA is TGTGCCAGCGGAAAGACTAGCGGGAGCTATGAGCAGTTCTTC. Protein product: CASGKTSGSYEQFF.

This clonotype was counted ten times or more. Written as DNA, the CDR3 is TGTGCCAGCTCACCGAGGCAGGGGGCGGACTATGGCTACACCTTC. It specifies CASSPRQGADYGYTF. The chain is built from TRBV18 and TRBJ1-2; 8 bases map to TRBD1. The CDR3 spans 15 residues. With 3 bases clipped from V and 3 bases from J, the junction kept 6 bases outside the gene matches. Germline V CDR1 and CDR2: KGHSH, LQKENI.

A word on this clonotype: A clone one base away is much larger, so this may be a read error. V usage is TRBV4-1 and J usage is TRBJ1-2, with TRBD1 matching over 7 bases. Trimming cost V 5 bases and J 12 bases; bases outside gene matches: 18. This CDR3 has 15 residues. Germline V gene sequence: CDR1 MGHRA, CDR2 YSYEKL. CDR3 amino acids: CASSAPGQTNFSHTF. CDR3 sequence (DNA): TGCGCCAGCAGCGCTCCGGGACAGACGAACTTTAGCCACACCTTC.

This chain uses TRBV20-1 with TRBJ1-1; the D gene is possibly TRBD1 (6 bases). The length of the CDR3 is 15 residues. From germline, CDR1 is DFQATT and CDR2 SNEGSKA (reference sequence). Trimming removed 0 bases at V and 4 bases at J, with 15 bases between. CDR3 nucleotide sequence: TGCAGTGCTAGAGATTTTGGAAAGGGGGGCACTGAAGCTTTCTTT. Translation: CSARDFGKGGTEAFF.

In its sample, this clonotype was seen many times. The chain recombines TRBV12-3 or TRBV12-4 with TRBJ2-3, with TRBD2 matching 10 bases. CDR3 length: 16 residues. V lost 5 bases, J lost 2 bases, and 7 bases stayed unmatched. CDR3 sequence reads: CASSVGLAAYTDTQYF. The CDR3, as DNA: TGTGCCAGCAGTGTAGGACTAGCGGCTTACACAGATACGCAGTATTTT.

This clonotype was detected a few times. CDR3: CASRYGGETQYF. CDR3 coding DNA: TGTGCCAGCCGATATGGGGGAGAGACCCAGTACTTC. The chain has TRBV5-6 and TRBJ2-5, with D tentatively TRBD1 or TRBD2 (5 bases each). CDR3 length equals 12 residues. CDR1 is SGHDT, CDR2 YYEEEE, per germline. V was trimmed by 7 bases and J by 4 bases, leaving 11 bases between them.

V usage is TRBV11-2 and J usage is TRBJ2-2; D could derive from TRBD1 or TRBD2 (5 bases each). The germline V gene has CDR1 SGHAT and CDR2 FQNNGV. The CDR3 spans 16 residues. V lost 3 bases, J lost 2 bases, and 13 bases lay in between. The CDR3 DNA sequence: TGTGCCAGCAGCTTGAGTGGGGGAACTAACACCGGGGAGCTGTTTTTT. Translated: CASSLSGGTNTGELFF.

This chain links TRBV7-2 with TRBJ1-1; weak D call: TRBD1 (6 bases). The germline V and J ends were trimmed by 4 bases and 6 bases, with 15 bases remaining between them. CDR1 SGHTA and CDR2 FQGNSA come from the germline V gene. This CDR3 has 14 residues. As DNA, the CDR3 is TGTGCCAGCAGCTCGGGGGCGGGGGTGGCTGAAGCTTTCTTT. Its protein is CASSSGAGVAEAFF. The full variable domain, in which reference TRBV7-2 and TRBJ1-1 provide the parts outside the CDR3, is GAGVSQSPSNKVTEKGKDVELRCDPISGHTALYWYRQSLGQGLEFLIYFQGNSAPDKSGLPSDRFSAERTGGSVSTLTIQRTQQEDSAVYLCASSSGAGVAEAFFGQGTRLTVV.

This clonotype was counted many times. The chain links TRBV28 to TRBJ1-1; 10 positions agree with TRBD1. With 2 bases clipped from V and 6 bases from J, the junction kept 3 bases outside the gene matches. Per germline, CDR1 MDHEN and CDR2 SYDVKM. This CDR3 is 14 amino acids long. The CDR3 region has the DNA TGTGCCAGCAGTTTAGGGGACAGGGGCTCTGAAGCTTTCTTT. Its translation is CASSLGDRGSEAFF. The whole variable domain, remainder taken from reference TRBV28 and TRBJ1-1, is DVKVTQSSRYLVKRTGEKVFLECVQDMDHENMFWYRQDPGLGLRLIYFSYDVKMKEKGDIPEGYSVSREKKERFSLILESASTNQTSMYLCASSLGDRGSEAFFGQGTRLTVV.

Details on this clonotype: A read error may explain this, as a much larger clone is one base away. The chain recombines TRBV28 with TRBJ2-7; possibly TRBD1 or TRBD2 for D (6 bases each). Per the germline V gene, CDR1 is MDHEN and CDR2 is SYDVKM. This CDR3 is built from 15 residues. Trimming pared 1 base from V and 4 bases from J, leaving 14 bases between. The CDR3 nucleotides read TGTGCCAGCAGTTTATTCCGGGGGCCTGGGTACGAGCAGTACTTC. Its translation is CASSLFRGPGYEQYF.

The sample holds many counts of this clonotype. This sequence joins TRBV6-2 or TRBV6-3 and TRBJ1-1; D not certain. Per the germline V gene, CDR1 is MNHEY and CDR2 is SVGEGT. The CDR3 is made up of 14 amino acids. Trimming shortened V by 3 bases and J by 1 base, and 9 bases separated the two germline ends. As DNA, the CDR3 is TGTGCCAGCAGTTATCGGGGTAGGAACACTGAAGCTTTCTTT. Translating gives CASSYRGRNTEAFF.

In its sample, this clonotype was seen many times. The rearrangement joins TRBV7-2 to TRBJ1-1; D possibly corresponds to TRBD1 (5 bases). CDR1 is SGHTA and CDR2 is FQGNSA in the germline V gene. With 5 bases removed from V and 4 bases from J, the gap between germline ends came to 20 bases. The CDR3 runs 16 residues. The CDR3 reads CASSPHLWDLGTEAFF. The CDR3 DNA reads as TGTGCCAGCAGCCCACACTTATGGGACTTGGGCACTGAAGCTTTCTTT.

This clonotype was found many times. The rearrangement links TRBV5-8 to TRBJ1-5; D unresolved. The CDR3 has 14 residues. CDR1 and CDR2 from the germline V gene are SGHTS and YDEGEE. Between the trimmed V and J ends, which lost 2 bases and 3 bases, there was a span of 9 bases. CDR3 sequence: CASSLGPHNQPQHF. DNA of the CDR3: TGTGCCAGCAGCTTAGGACCTCACAATCAGCCCCAGCATTTT. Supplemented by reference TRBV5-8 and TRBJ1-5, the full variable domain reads EAGVTQSPTHLIKTRGQQATLRCSPISGHTSVYWYQQALGLGLQFLLWYDEGEERNRGNFPPRFSGRQFPNYSSELNVNALELEDSALYLCASSLGPHNQPQHFGDGTRLSIL.

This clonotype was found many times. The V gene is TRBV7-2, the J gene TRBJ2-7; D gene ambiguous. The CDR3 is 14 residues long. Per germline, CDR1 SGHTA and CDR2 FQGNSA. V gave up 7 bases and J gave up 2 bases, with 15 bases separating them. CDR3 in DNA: TGTGCCAGCACGCCCGGAAGATTGGCCTACGAGCAGTACTTC. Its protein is CASTPGRLAYEQYF.

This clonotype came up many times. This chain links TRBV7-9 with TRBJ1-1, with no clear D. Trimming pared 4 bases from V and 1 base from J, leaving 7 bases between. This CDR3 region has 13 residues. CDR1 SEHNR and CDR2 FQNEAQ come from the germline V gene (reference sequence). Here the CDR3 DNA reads TGTGCCAGCAGCTCTGTGAGGAACACTGAAGCTTTCTTT. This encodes CASSSVRNTEAFF.

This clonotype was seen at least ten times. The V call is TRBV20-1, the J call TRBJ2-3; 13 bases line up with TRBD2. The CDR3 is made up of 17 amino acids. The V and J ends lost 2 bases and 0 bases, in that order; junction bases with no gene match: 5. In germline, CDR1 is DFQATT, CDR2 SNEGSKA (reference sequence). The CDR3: CSARRTSGSVSTDTQYF. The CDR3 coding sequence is TGCAGTGCTAGAAGGACTAGCGGGAGTGTAAGCACAGATACGCAGTATTTT.

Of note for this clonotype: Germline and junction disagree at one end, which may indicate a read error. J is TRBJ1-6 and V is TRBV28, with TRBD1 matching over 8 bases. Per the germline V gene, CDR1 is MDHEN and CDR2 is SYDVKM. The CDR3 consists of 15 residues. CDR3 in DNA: TGTGCCAGCAGTTTAACCACAGGGGGTAATTCACCACTCCACTTT. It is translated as CASSLTTGGNSPLHF.

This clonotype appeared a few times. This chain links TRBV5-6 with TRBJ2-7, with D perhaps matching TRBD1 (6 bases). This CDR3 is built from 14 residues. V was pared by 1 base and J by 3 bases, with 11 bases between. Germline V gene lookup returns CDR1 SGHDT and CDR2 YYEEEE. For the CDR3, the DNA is TGTGCCAGCAGCTTGTGGGTAGGGGGCTACGAGCAGTACTTC. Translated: CASSLWVGGYEQYF. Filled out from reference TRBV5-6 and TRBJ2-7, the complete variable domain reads DAGVTQSPTHLIKTRGQQVTLRCSPKSGHDTVSWYQQALGQGPQFIFQYYEEEERQRGNFPDRFSGHQFPNYSSELNVNALLLGDSALYLCASSLWVGGYEQYFGPGTRLTVT.

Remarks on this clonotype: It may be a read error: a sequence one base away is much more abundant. This CDR3 reads CASSLELIIRDLNTEASF. The CDR3 DNA follows: TGTGCCAGCAGCTTAGAATTGATTATTCGGGATCTGAACACTGAAGCTTCCTTT. This chain connects TRBV7-9 to TRBJ1-1; unclear D gene. Germline V gene data show CDR1 as SEHNR and CDR2 as FQNEAQ (reference sequence). The CDR3 spans 18 residues.

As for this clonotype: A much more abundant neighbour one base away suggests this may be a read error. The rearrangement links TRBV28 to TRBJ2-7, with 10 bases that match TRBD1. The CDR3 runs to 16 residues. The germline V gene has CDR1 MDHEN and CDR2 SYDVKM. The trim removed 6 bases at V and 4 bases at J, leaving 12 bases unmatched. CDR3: CASSSLRTGGKYEQYF. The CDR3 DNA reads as TGTGCCAGCAGCTCCCTCAGGACAGGGGGGAAGTACGAGCAGTACTTC. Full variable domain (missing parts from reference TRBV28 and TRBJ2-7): DVKVTQSSRYLVKRTGEKVFLECVQDMDHENMFWYRQDPGLGLRLIYFSYDVKMKEKGDIPEGYSVSREKKERFSLILESASTNQTSMYLCASSSLRTGGKYEQYFGPGTRLTVT.

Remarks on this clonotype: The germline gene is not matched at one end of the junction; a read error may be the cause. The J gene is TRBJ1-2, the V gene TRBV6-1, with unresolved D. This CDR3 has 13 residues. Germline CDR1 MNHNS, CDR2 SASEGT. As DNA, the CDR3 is TGTGCCAGCAGTGATAGTCTGGACTATGGCCACAGCTTC. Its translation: CASSDSLDYGHSF.

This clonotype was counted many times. CDR3 in DNA: TGTGCCAGCAGCCAGGTTCCAGGGGAGACCCAGTACTTC. This sequence encodes CASSQVPGETQYF. The chain carries TRBV4-2 and TRBJ2-5; possibly TRBD1 for D (5 bases). CDR3 length: 13 residues. Between the trimmed V and J ends, which lost 3 bases and 5 bases, there was a span of 10 bases. CDR1 LGHNA and CDR2 YNFKEQ come from the germline V gene.

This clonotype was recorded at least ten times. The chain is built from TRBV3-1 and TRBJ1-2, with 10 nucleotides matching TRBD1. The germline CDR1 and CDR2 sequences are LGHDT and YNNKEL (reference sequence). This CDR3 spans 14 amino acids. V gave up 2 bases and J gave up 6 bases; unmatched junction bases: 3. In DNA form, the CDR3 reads TGTGCCAGCAGCCAAACGGACAGGGGGAATGGCTACACCTTC. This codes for CASSQTDRGNGYTF.

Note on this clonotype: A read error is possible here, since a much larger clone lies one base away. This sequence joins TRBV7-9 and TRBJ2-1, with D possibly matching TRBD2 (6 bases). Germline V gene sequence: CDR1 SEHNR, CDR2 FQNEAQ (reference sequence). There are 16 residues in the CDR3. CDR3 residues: CASSHLLGSGYNEKFF. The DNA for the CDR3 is TGTGCCAGCAGCCACCTCCTTGGTAGCGGTTACAATGAGAAGTTCTTC. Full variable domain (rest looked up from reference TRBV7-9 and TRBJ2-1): DTGVSQNPRHKITKRGQNVTFRCDPISEHNRLYWYRQTLGQGPEFLTYFQNEAQLEKSRLLSDRFSAERPKGSFSTLEIQRTEQGDSAMYLCASSHLLGSGYNEKFFGPGTRLTVL.

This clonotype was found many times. The CDR3 bases are TGTGCCAGCAGTATTGGACAGGGACTGAAGTTCTTC. This gives the protein CASSIGQGLKFF. The V gene is TRBV7-3, the J gene TRBJ2-1; 8 nucleotides align to TRBD1. CDR1 and CDR2 (germline): SGHTA, FQGTGA. The CDR3 spans 12 residues. Trimming took 6 bases from V and 14 from J; bases not matched to a gene: 9.

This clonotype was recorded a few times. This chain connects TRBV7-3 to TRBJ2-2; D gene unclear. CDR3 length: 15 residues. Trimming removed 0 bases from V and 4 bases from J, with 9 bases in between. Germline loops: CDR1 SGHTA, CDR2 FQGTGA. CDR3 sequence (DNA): TGTGCCAGCAGCTTAACTGCGGTAACCACCGGGGAGCTGTTTTTT. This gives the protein CASSLTAVTTGELFF.

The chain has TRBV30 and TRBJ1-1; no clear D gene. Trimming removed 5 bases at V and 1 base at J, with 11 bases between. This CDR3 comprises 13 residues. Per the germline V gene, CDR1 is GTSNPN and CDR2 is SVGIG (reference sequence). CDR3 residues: CAWEEPGNTEAFF. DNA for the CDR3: TGTGCCTGGGAAGAACCGGGGAACACTGAAGCTTTCTTT.

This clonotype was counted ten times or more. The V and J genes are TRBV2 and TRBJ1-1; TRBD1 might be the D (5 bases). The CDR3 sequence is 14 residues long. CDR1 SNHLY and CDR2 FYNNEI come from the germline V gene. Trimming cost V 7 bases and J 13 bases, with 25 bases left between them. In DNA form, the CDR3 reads TGTGCCAGCATTAGGGGCCGGGGTTTCAAGGGAGTTTTCTTT. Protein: CASIRGRGFKGVFF.

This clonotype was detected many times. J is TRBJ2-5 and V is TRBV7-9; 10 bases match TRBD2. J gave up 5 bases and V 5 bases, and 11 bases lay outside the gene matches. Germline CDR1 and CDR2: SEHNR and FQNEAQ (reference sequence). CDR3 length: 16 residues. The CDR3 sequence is CASSPEREGLQETQYF. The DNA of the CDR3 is TGTGCCAGCAGCCCGGAGCGGGAGGGCCTTCAGGAGACCCAGTACTTC.